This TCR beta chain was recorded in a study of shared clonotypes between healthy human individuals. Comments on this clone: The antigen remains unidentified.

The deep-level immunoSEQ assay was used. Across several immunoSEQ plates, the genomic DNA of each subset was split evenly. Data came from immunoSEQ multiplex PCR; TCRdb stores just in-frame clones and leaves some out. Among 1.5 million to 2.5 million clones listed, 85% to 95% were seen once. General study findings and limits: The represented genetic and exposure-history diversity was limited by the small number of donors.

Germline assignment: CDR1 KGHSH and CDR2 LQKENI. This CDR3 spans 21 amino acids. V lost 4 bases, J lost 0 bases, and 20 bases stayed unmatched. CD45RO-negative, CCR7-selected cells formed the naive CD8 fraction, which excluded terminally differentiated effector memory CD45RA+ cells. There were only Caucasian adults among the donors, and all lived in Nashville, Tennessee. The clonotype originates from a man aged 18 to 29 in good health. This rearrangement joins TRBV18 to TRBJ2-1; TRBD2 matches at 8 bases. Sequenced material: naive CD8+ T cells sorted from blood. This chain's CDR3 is CASSQSAPVASGLSSYNEQFF. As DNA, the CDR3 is TGTGCCAGCTCACAGTCCGCGCCCGTGGCTAGCGGGCTGAGCTCCTACAATGAGCAGTTCTTC.